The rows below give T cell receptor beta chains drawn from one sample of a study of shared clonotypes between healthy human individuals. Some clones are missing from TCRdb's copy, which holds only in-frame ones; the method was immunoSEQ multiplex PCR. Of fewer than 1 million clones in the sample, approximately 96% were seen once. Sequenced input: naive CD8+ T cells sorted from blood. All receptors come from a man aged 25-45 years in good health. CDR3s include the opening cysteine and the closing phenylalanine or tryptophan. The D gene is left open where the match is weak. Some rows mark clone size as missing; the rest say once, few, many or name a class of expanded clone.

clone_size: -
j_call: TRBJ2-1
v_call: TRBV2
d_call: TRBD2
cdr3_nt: TGTGCCAGCGGAATCAGCGGGAGTGGGCACAATGAGCAGTTCTTC
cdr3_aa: CASGISGSGHNEQFF

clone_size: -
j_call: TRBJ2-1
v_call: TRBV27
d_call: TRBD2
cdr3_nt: TGTGCCAGCAGTTTAAGGACTAGAGTTAATGAGCAGTTCTTC
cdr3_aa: CASSLRTRVNEQFF

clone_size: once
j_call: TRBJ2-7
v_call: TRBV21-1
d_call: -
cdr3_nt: TGTGCCAGCAGCAAACGACTAGCGGGAGTCAAAGAGCAGTACTTC
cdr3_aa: CASSKRLAGVKEQYF

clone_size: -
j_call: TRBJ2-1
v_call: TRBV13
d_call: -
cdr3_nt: TGTGCCAGCAGCCCGGACCGGAATGAGCAGTTCTTC
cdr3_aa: CASSPDRNEQFF

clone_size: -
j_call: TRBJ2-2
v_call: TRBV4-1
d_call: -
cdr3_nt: TGCGCCAGCAGCCCTCTGGGGGAGACATACACCGGGGAGCTGTTTTTT
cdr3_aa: CASSPLGETYTGELFF

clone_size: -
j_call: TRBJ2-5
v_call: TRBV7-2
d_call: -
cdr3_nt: TGTGCCAGCAGCTTAGCGAGAATAGCGGTACAAGAGACCCAGTACTTC
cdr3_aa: CASSLARIAVQETQYF

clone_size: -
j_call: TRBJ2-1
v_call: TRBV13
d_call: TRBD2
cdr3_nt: TGTGCCAGCAGCTCTACTAGCGGGAGAATGGAGGATGAGCAGTTCTTC
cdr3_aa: CASSSTSGRMEDEQFF

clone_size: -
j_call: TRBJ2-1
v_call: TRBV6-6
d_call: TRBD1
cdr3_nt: TGTGCCAGCAGTTACCCCCGGGACAGGGTCTACAATGAGCAGTTCTTC
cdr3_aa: CASSYPRDRVYNEQFF

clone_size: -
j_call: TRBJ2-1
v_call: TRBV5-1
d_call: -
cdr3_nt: TGCGCCAGCAGCTTATCAACTAGTGAGCAGTTCTTC
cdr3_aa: CASSLSTSEQFF

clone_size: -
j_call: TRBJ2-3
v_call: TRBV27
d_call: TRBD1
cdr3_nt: TGTGCCAGCAGTTTCATGAGGACAGGGGGATACACAGATACGCAGTATTTT
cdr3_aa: CASSFMRTGGYTDTQYF

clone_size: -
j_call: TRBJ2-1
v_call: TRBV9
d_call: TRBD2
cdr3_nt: TGTGCCAGCAGCCCTGACGTGAGCGGGGCCTACAATGAGCAGTTCTTC
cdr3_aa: CASSPDVSGAYNEQFF

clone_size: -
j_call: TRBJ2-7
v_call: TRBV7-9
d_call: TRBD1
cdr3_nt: TGTGCCAGCAGCCGCGACAGGGTCTACGAGCAGTACTTC
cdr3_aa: CASSRDRVYEQYF

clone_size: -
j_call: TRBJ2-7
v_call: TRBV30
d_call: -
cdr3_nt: TGTGCCTGGTCGGGGGTCCACGAGCAGTACTTC
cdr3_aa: CAWSGVHEQYF

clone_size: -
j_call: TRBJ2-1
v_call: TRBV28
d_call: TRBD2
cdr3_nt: TGTGCCAGCCAGAGGACTAGCGGGGACAGTAATGAGCAGTTCTTC
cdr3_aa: CASQRTSGDSNEQFF

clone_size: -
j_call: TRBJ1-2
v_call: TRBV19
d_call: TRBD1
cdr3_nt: TGTGCCAGTAGTATAGGTCAAACTGACAGGGTTGATGGCTACACCTTC
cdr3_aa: CASSIGQTDRVDGYTF

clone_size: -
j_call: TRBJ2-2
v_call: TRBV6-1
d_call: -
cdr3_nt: TGTGCCAGCACTGTTACCGGGGAGCTGTTTTTT
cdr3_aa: CASTVTGELFF

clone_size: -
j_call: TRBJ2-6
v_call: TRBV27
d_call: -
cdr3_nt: TGTGCCAGCAGTTTTCTGGTGGCCGGGGGCGCTGGGGCCAACGTCCTGACTTTC
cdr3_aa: CASSFLVAGGAGANVLTF

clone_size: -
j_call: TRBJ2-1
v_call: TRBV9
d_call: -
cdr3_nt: TGTGCCAGCAGCGTAGCCCCTAGGACGGAGAGCTCCTACAATGAGCAGTTCTTC
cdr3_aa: CASSVAPRTESSYNEQFF

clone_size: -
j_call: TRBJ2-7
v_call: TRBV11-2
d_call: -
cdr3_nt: TGTGCCAGCAGCTTAAGACAGACGTTCCCCTACGAGCAGTACTTC
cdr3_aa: CASSLRQTFPYEQYF

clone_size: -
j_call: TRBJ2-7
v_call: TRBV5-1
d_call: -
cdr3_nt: TGCGCCAGCAGCCCCGGGAGTAACTACGAGCAGTACTTC
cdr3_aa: CASSPGSNYEQYF

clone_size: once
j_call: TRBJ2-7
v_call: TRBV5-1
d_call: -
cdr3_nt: TGCGCCAGCAGGGGCGGGTACTCCTACGAGCAGTACTTC
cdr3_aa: CASRGGYSYEQYF

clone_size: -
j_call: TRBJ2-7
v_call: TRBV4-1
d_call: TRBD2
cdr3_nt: TGCGCCAGCAGCCAAGTGGGACTACACTACGAGCAGTACTTC
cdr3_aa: CASSQVGLHYEQYF

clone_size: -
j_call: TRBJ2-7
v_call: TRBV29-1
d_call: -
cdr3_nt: TGCAGCGTTAGGACGCTTGCCTACGAGCAGTACTTC
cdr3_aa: CSVRTLAYEQYF

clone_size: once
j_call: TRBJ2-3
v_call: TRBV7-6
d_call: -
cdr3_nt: TGTGCCAGCAGCTTATACACAAACCGTCCAGATACGCAGTATTTT
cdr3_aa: CASSLYTNRPDTQYF

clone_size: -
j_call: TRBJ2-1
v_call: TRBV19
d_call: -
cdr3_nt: TGTGCCAGTAGTACCTCTAGCGTCTCCTACAATGAGCAGTTCTTC
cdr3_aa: CASSTSSVSYNEQFF

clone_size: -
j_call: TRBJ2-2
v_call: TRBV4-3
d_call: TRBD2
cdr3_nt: TGCGCCAGCAGCCAAGGGGCTAGCGGAACGAACACCGGGGAGCTGTTTTTT
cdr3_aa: CASSQGASGTNTGELFF